Listed below are T cell receptor beta chains from one sample, sequenced in a study of human versus mouse CDR3 diversity and MHC coevolution. The repertoire was sequenced with immunoSEQ multiplex PCR; TCRdb's copy has only in-frame clones and lacks some. The data show just under 60,000 clones, around 94% seen once. Sequencing used naive CD4+ T cells from blood. These receptors came from a person between 55 and 69 years old in good health. Both conserved end residues are part of each CDR3. The order of the fields is J gene, V gene, CDR3 protein.

j_call: TRBJ2-1
v_call: TRBV9
cdr3_aa: CASSVGVVSYNEQFF

j_call: TRBJ2-2
v_call: TRBV23-1
cdr3_aa: CASSWTPTTGELFF

j_call: TRBJ2-3
v_call: TRBV18
cdr3_aa: CASSPSGTGGTDTQYF

j_call: TRBJ2-3
v_call: TRBV11-3
cdr3_aa: CASSSGLAGGTDTQYF

j_call: TRBJ2-7
v_call: TRBV5-1
cdr3_aa: CASSLGSGTGTSREQYF

j_call: TRBJ1-6
v_call: TRBV19
cdr3_aa: CASRIDRGSYNSPLHF

j_call: TRBJ2-5
v_call: TRBV5-1
cdr3_aa: CASSFLTGREETQYF

j_call: TRBJ1-1
v_call: TRBV10-3
cdr3_aa: CATLDSNTEAFF

j_call: TRBJ1-1
v_call: TRBV6-5
cdr3_aa: CASSYGPRGNTEAFF

j_call: TRBJ1-1
v_call: TRBV5-1
cdr3_aa: CASAMGADLRNTEAFF

j_call: TRBJ2-2
v_call: TRBV5-4
cdr3_aa: CASSLGVLAANTGELFF

j_call: TRBJ2-3
v_call: TRBV6-1
cdr3_aa: CASRTGPHTDTQYF

j_call: TRBJ1-1
v_call: TRBV5-1
cdr3_aa: CASNPGGRNTEAFF

j_call: TRBJ1-5
v_call: TRBV6-5
cdr3_aa: CASSARGQPQHF

j_call: TRBJ2-6
v_call: TRBV18
cdr3_aa: CASSRQGASGANVLTF

j_call: TRBJ1-1
v_call: TRBV2
cdr3_aa: CARAGETEAFF

j_call: TRBJ1-3
v_call: TRBV6-5
cdr3_aa: CASSTRGNTIYF

j_call: TRBJ2-6
v_call: TRBV5-1
cdr3_aa: CASSFSTGANVLTF

j_call: TRBJ2-3
v_call: TRBV7-8
cdr3_aa: CASSSFSPGANPDTQYF

j_call: TRBJ2-7
v_call: TRBV5-1
cdr3_aa: CASSFGGGRSSYEQYF

j_call: TRBJ1-2
v_call: TRBV21-1
cdr3_aa: CASSKWAGEGYTF

j_call: TRBJ1-1
v_call: TRBV6-5
cdr3_aa: CASSYSSGVGTEAFF

j_call: TRBJ2-2
v_call: TRBV11-2
cdr3_aa: CASSPGGLNTGELFF

j_call: TRBJ2-7
v_call: TRBV27
cdr3_aa: CASAPKHEQYF

j_call: TRBJ2-3
v_call: TRBV21-1
cdr3_aa: CASSRRSKSGTDTQYF

j_call: TRBJ1-1
v_call: TRBV7-9
cdr3_aa: CASSLYQDTEAFF

j_call: TRBJ2-3
v_call: TRBV6-1
cdr3_aa: CASSPQYNTQYF

j_call: TRBJ1-2
v_call: TRBV18
cdr3_aa: CASSPTQANYGYTF

j_call: TRBJ2-2
v_call: TRBV10-3
cdr3_aa: CAIGDRGGTGELFF

j_call: TRBJ2-1
v_call: TRBV5-6
cdr3_aa: CASSLGGRGTYNEQFF

j_call: TRBJ2-7
v_call: TRBV6-5
cdr3_aa: CASSYPGQGAYEQYF

j_call: TRBJ1-2
v_call: TRBV5-4
cdr3_aa: CASSLVQGNYGYTF

j_call: TRBJ2-7
v_call: TRBV5-1
cdr3_aa: CASSSRDSSTYEQYF

j_call: TRBJ2-3
v_call: TRBV13
cdr3_aa: CASSSQRGWDSSTDTQYF

j_call: TRBJ1-3
v_call: TRBV27
cdr3_aa: CASSGVNRDRVAGNTIYF

j_call: TRBJ2-7
v_call: TRBV5-1
cdr3_aa: CASSLGDIYEQYF

j_call: TRBJ2-3
v_call: TRBV29-1
cdr3_aa: CSAPTSGTEDTQYF

j_call: TRBJ1-2
v_call: TRBV5-6
cdr3_aa: CASSFNGDPSNYGYTF

j_call: TRBJ1-2
v_call: TRBV6-1
cdr3_aa: CASSERNYGYTF

j_call: TRBJ1-1
v_call: TRBV19
cdr3_aa: CASSIDGGSAEAFF